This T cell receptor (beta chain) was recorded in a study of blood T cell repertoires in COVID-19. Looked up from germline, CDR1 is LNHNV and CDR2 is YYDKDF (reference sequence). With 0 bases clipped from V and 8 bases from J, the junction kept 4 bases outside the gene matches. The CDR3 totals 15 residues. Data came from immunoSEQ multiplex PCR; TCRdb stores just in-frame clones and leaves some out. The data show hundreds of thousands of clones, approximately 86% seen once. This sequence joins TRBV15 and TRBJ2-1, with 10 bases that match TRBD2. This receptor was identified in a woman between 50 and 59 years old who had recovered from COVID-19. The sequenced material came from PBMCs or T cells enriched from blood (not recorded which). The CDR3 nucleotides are TGTGCCACCAGCAGAGAGGCTAGCGGGAGATATGAGCAGTTCTTC. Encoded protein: CATSREASGRYEQFF.